This T cell receptor beta chain was sequenced in a study of post-analysis software for immune sequencing data (dated by TCRdb to about 2015). For context, the study as a whole: Recorded disease courses included relapsing-remitting, secondary progressive and progressive-relapsing multiple sclerosis, with some patients lacking subtype annotation. Patient repertoires were compared against about twelve previously published healthy control repertoires from donors aged roughly 6 to 28 years. A subset of samples was prepared in parallel using single-end sample barcoding, then pooled and co-amplified after Illumina adapter ligation. The full study reports these points: When samples were clustered directly using the F measure, samples prepared in the same batch co-clustered strongly, which prompted a batch-effect correction. Normalized Chao1 diversity was significantly lower in multiple sclerosis patients than controls, suggesting substantial peripheral T-cell clonal expansion. The control group was slightly older than the multiple sclerosis patient group.

In the case of this clonotype: Its antigen is not yet known. One base away there is no much larger clone; base qualities are not given.

Libraries were built with PCR. Instrument used: Illumina HiSeq 2500. To reduce PCR and sequencing biases, unique molecular identifiers were built into the TCR beta cDNA libraries. Every 1 to 10 million input T cells yielded about 500,000 cDNA molecules, meaning each molecule approximated one T cell. The patient libraries were prepared and sequenced with the same protocol used for the earlier healthy control dataset. Samples belonging to the same batch were prepared together, multiplexed and sequenced on a shared HiSeq lane. In the original analysis: MIGEC was used to process the raw barcoded reads, and molecular identifier groups with only a single read were discarded before consensus assembly and CDR3 extraction. Clonotype tables were post-analysed with VDJtools, and diversity was normalized by down-sampling all datasets to the smallest sample size. In repertoire overlap clustering, CDR3 amino acid sequences, but not nucleotide sequences, were matched to correct batch-related cross-sample contamination. TCRdb applied fastp at Q25 and MiXCR to the public reads, then kept only in-frame beta chains. Rows with one shared CDR3 protein collapse into an entry with the most common genes and DNA. The V and J calls come from TCRdb's annotation, not from the publication. For this sample there are about 500,000 distinct CDR3 sequences; over 35% appear just once. The top ten clonotypes cover 9% to 13% of the sample.

TCR beta repertoires were profiled from peripheral blood of about a dozen young patients with multiple sclerosis to demonstrate the VDJtools post-analysis software. Multiple sclerosis patients were children and adolescents aged 6 to 15 years. The receptor was isolated from a girl aged 10-17 years with multiple sclerosis. Material: blood.

Here the CDR3 is given as CASSQFLVDGETQYF. The nucleotides read TGCGCCAGCAGCCAATTTTTAGTAGACGGAGAGACCCAGTACTTC. The rearrangement combines TRBV4-3 with TRBJ2-7; the D gene lacks a confident call. The DNA end lines up better with TRBJ2-5; the J call may be wrong. The CDR3 sequence holds 15 residues, the cysteine and phenylalanine included. Left in the record is the CDR3 DNA by itself, 45 bases read in frame from the first base. The germline V gene encodes CDR1 LGHNA and CDR2 YSLEER.